A selection of T cell receptor beta chains follows, all from one sample in a study of blood T cell repertoires in COVID-19. Only in-frame clones appear in the TCRdb table, and some are missing; sequencing was by immunoSEQ multiplex PCR. Of about 250,000 clones listed, 80% to 90% were seen once; the top ten hold roughly 5%. Source material: peripheral blood. The receptors shown here come from a woman aged 40 to 50 who had recovered from COVID-19. Both conserved end residues are part of each CDR3. The D gene is left open where the match is weak. Clone size is stated in some rows and not others, as once, few, many or a class when expanded.

.	TRBJ1-1	TRBV29-1	.	TGCAGCCCCAGCATTGGGAGGTTAGTTTTCTTT	CSPSIGRLVFF
TRBD1	TRBJ2-7	TRBV28	.	TGTGCCAGCAGAACCGGGACAGGGGGCTCCTACGAGCAGTACTTC	CASRTGTGGSYEQYF
TRBD1	TRBJ1-2	TRBV4-2	.	TGTGCCAGCAGCCAGCTCAACAGGGGGTCGAACTATGGCTACACCTTC	CASSQLNRGSNYGYTF
TRBD1	TRBJ2-1	TRBV4-1	.	TGCGCCAGCAGTCGGACAGGCCAGATACAGTTCTTC	CASSRTGQIQFF
.	TRBJ2-1	TRBV5-4	.	TGTGCCAGCAGCTTGGGGAGTTACAATGAGCAGTTCTTC	CASSLGSYNEQFF
TRBD1	TRBJ2-5	TRBV9	.	TGTGCCAGCAGCACCGGACAGGGCCAAGAGACCCAGTACTTC	CASSTGQGQETQYF
.	TRBJ2-5	TRBV18	.	TGTGCCAGCTCACCCGTTTCCCTCCGAGCCTCCCGCCGAGAGACCCAGTACTTC	CASSPVSLRASRRETQYF
TRBD1	TRBJ1-2	TRBV7-2	.	TGTGCCAGCAGCCTTAAGGACAGGGGTGCGGATGGCTACACCTTC	CASSLKDRGADGYTF
.	TRBJ2-5	TRBV9	once	TGTGCCAGCAGCCTCTCAGGCTCACAAGAGACCCAGTACTTC	CASSLSGSQETQYF
.	TRBJ2-2	TRBV24-1	.	TGTGCCACCAGTGATTTGAAGTTGGCCACCGGGGAGCTGTTTTTT	CATSDLKLATGELFF
TRBD2	TRBJ2-2	TRBV2	.	TGTGCCAGCAGTACGGGACTAGCTGAGGCCGGGGAGCTGTTTTTT	CASSTGLAEAGELFF
.	TRBJ2-1	TRBV1	few	TGCACCAGCAGCCAAGATCGATCGGGACTCAAGTTCTTC	CTSSQDRSGLKFF
.	TRBJ1-6	TRBV6-2/TRBV6-3	.	TGTGCCAGCAGCGCCCTGGCGGCGAATTCACCCCTCCACTTT	CASSALAANSPLHF
TRBD2	TRBJ2-3	TRBV27	.	TGTGCCAGCAGTTCATATAGCGGGGGGGCGGCAGATACGCAGTATTTT	CASSSYSGGAADTQYF
TRBD2	TRBJ2-1	TRBV29-1	.	TGCAGCGTCGGGGGGGGAACCTACAATGAGCAGTTCTTC	CSVGGGTYNEQFF
.	TRBJ2-5	TRBV24-1	.	TGTGCCACCAGTGAGTCGACAGCCCAAGAGACCCAGTACTTC	CATSESTAQETQYF
.	TRBJ1-2	TRBV7-9	few	TGTGCCAGTAATTGGGCCAATTCAGTTAACTATGGCTACACCTTC	CASNWANSVNYGYTF
.	TRBJ1-2	TRBV19	.	TGTGCCAGTAGTGTCGGGGGAAACTATGGCTACACCTTC	CASSVGGNYGYTF
TRBD1	TRBJ1-1	TRBV7-9	.	TGTGCCAGCAGCTTATATGGGACAGGGGGCACTGAAGCTTTCTTT	CASSLYGTGGTEAFF
.	TRBJ2-7	TRBV7-6	.	TGTGCCAGCAGCTTAGCAGGGGTTAGGAACGAGCAGTACTTC	CASSLAGVRNEQYF
.	TRBJ2-5	TRBV19	.	TGTGCCAGTAGTTATCTCCCCAGGGGCCAGGAGGAGACCCAGTACTTC	CASSYLPRGQEETQYF
TRBD1	TRBJ1-2	TRBV29-1	.	TGCAGCGTTTCGGGACAGGGGTATAATGGCTACACCTTC	CSVSGQGYNGYTF
TRBD2	TRBJ2-1	TRBV19	.	TGTGCCAGTAGTATGTTCACCGGGACTATCAACAATGAGCAGTTCTTC	CASSMFTGTINNEQFF
.	TRBJ1-4	TRBV5-6	.	TGTGCCAGCACCTATTCTGTGGATGAAAAACTGTTTTTT	CASTYSVDEKLFF
.	TRBJ2-7	TRBV21-1	.	TGTGCCAGCAGCATAGCGGCGGGGACTACCTTCTACGAGCAGTACTTC	CASSIAAGTTFYEQYF
TRBD2	TRBJ2-3	TRBV9	few	TGTGCCAGCAGCGCTTCCCCTGGGACTAGCGGTTCAGATACGCAGTATTTT	CASSASPGTSGSDTQYF
.	TRBJ1-2	TRBV21-1	.	TGTGCCAGCTGCCTAAACAGAAGCTATGGCTACACCTTC	CASCLNRSYGYTF
.	TRBJ1-4	TRBV5-8	.	TGTGCCAGCAGCTCGCGACAGGTGATCGAACTGTTTTTT	CASSSRQVIELFF
TRBD1	TRBJ2-1	TRBV2	.	TGTGCCAGCAGTGGGGTCAGGACAGGGATCAATGAGCAGTTCTTC	CASSGVRTGINEQFF
TRBD2	TRBJ2-5	TRBV7-2	.	TGTGCCAGCAGCTTAGTCCCGGGAGGGCTTGAAGAGACCCAGTACTTC	CASSLVPGGLEETQYF
TRBD1	TRBJ2-3	TRBV29-1	.	TGCAGCGTTGAAGATCTCGGCGACAGGGGGTCAGATACGCAGTATTTT	CSVEDLGDRGSDTQYF
.	TRBJ2-5	TRBV5-6	.	TGTGCCAGCAGCTCCCTTGGACAGTCGTACCAAGAGACCCAGTACTTC	CASSSLGQSYQETQYF